This TCR beta chain originates from a study of blood T cell repertoires in COVID-19. Study summary: T cells, B-cell-depleted T cells, or PBMCs supplied cDNA or gDNA.

In its sample, this clone was seen once. Generated by immunoSEQ multiplex PCR, the TCRdb table keeps only in-frame clones and is missing some. The table lists about 59,000 clones, approximately 84% of them singletons. The clonotype originates from a man at least 80 years old in a cohort sampled during active COVID-19. The sample taken for sequencing was peripheral blood.

CDR3 loop: CASSLQGRGDEKLFF. The CDR3 DNA sequence: TGTGCCAGCAGCCTACAGGGGAGAGGAGATGAAAAACTGTTTTTT. The rearrangement uses TRBV4-2 and TRBJ1-4; 7 nucleotides agree with TRBD1. CDR1 LGHNA and CDR2 YNFKEQ come from the germline V gene. With 4 bases clipped from V and 6 bases from J, the junction kept 8 bases outside the gene matches. The CDR3 totals 15 residues.